This T cell receptor (beta chain) appears in the sequencing data of a study of sequential checkpoint blockade in melanoma. About the study: Patients were randomized 1:1 to nivolumab-then-ipilimumab or ipilimumab-then-nivolumab first-line. Maintenance nivolumab came after either treatment sequence.

TCRdb's table, derived via immunoSEQ multiplex PCR, lists solely in-frame clones and lacks some. The profile shows around 9,500 clones, 20% to 25% of them singletons. Treatment of the sample: randomized to nivolumab then ipilimumab (arm A) or the reverse (arm B). No patient had prior DNA-damaging chemotherapy. V was clipped by 0 bases and J by 4 bases, with 12 bases between them. CDR1 MNHGY and CDR2 SAAAGT come from the germline V gene. The CDR3 loop spans 15 amino acids. This clone was observed a handful of times. This chain links TRBV6-8 with TRBJ1-1; D is unresolved. The source was tumor tissue (inferred from file names), collected from a patient given nivolumab and ipilimumab in sequence. The clonotype comes from a human donor with melanoma. The chain's CDR3 is CASSYSTHRLTEAFF. CDR3 nucleotide sequence: TGTGCCAGCAGTTACTCGACACACCGCCTCACTGAAGCTTTCTTT.